This TCR beta chain was recovered during a study of CD8 T cells in ankylosing spondylitis. The study's findings and limits: Some motif variants were previously reported in reactive arthritis synovial fluid and blood.

This clonotype was observed many times. Its antigen is undetermined. It was by quantitative 5'-RACE with molecular barcodes that TCR beta libraries were made. Each CDR3 protein gets one entry after TCRdb re-called the 5' RACE reads with MiXCR. Counted here are about 180,000 distinct CDR3 sequences, 9.8% occurring once; the ten biggest clones make up about 15%. This TCR was recovered from a female donor with ankylosing spondylitis or in good health (not recorded which). Sequences were obtained from blood, either unsorted or a sorted T cell fraction (not recorded which).

CDR3 protein: CAISVPGQEAFF. The CDR3 DNA reads TGTGCCATCAGTGTCCCCGGGCAAGAAGCTTTCTTT. This chain connects TRBV10-3 to TRBJ1-1; no reliable D call. This CDR3 is 12 amino acids long. Per the germline V gene, CDR1 is ENHRY and CDR2 is SYGVKD. Trimming removed 4 bases at V and 8 bases at J, with 11 bases between.